This record covers a single T cell receptor (beta chain). The target antigen is unknown. This sample is part of a study of T cells in Graves' hyperthyroidism and ophthalmopathy. The CDR3 extends over 14 amino acids. V lost 4 bases and J lost 7; bases outside the gene matches: 5. Germline V gene data show CDR1 as SGHKS and CDR2 as YYEKEE (reference sequence). Study conclusions and caveats: Among clonotypes expanded in thyroid above 0.001, most were also found in blood.

RNA transcripts gave rise to amplified TCR beta CDR3 regions. HTBI primers were employed in a first-round RT-PCR of the TCR CDR3. Each CDR3 protein is one row after TCRdb ran MiXCR on the multiplex PCR reads. The repertoire consists of 500,000 or so distinct CDR3 sequences, with more than 15% occurring once and the leading ten covering 17%. V and J are TRBV5-5 and TRBJ2-3; 11 bases fit TRBD2. The TCR comes from a woman under 30 with Graves' ophthalmopathy. The sample was blood. As DNA, the CDR3 is TGTGCCAGCAGCCGGACTAGCGGGTTCAATACGCAGTATTTT. It is translated as CASSRTSGFNTQYF.